The present TCR beta chain was sequenced within a study of a mutant IDH1 vaccine in newly diagnosed glioma. In the study overall: Patients received vaccination from 4-6 weeks after radiotherapy alone, or with temozolomide cycles. Antecedent treatment encompassed radiotherapy, temozolomide, or their combination; the majority received both. V12 occurred at week 35 and V13 at week 47.

TCRdb's copy holds only in-frame clones and misses some; the assay was immunoSEQ multiplex PCR. The table lists about 32,000 clones, approximately 78% of them singletons. To note about this clone: No antigen is known for it.

The germline CDR1 and CDR2 sequences are SQVTM and ANQGSEA. V lost 1 base and J 1 base, leaving 13 bases between the germline ends. The CDR3 length is 15 residues. This sample's time point: week 35, safety follow-up. Doses comprised 300 ug of mutant IDH1 20-mer peptide each, plus topical imiquimod. J is TRBJ2-5 and V is TRBV29-1; tentatively, D is TRBD1 (6 bases). The specimen was PBMCs, collected from a glioma patient whose treatment included an IDH1 peptide vaccine. This TCR came from a woman between 18 and 30 years old with glioma. CDR3 DNA: TGCAGCGTTGAAGGCCTGAGGGGGATCCAAGAGACCCAGTACTTC. Its translation is CSVEGLRGIQETQYF.